Described below is a single T cell receptor beta chain sequence and its context. Germline CDR1 reads SGHVS; CDR2 reads FNYEAQ. Trimming took 1 base from V and 3 from J, leaving 9 bases between them. The CDR3 extends over 14 amino acids. Authors' analysis steps: Estimated nucleated cell counts came from reference gene primer amplification. Measured with immunoSEQ multiplex PCR; TCRdb has only the in-frame clones, and not every one. D and trimming were read from the DNA, whereas the V and J calls and clone size are those reported in that table. The table records 330,000 or so clones, less than 90% of them present only once. The sample comes from a study of blood T cell repertoires in COVID-19.

What was sequenced was PBMCs or T cells enriched from blood (not recorded which). The TCR was taken from a young woman who had recovered from COVID-19. This chain links TRBV7-6 with TRBJ1-1; D gene ambiguous. Here the CDR3 reads CASSLEQFYTEAFF. The CDR3 coding sequence is TGTGCCAGCAGCTTAGAACAGTTTTACACTGAAGCTTTCTTT.